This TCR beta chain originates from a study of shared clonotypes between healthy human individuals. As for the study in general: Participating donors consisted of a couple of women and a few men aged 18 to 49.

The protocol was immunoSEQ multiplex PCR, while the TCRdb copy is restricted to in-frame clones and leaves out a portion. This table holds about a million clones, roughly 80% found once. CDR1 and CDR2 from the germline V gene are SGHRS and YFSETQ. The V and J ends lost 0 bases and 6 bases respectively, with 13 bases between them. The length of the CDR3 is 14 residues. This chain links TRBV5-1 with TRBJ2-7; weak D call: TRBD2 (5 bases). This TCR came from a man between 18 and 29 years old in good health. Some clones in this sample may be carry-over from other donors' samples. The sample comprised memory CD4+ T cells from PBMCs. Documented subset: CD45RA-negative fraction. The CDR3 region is CASSLASQAAEQYF. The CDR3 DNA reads TGCGCCAGCAGCTTGGCCAGCCAAGCGGCCGAGCAGTACTTC.